This T cell receptor beta chain stems from a study of shared T cell receptors in the human thymus. Unmatched junction bases numbered 10, after V lost 4 bases and J lost 6 bases. Looked up from germline, CDR1 is MGHRA and CDR2 is YSYEKL. This CDR3 is built from 16 residues. Data came from immunoSEQ multiplex PCR; TCRdb stores just in-frame clones and leaves some out. Found here are 700,000 to 750,000 clones, approximately 85% of them singletons; the top ten hold 0.0095% to 0.013%. The same sample was also studied in work on human thymus T cells. That report notes: Healthy Finnish infants undergoing corrective surgery for congenital heart defects were used as donors. Corrective heart surgery yielded resections, and these provided the thymus tissue. Reports from related research described highly overlapping thymic repertoires among unrelated individuals.

Material: thymocytes. This sequence was found in a girl younger than two with a congenital heart defect. V usage is TRBV4-1 and J usage is TRBJ2-1, with 9 positions matching TRBD2. CDR3 sequence: CASSPEVSGGCNEQFF. The CDR3 coding sequence is TGCGCCAGCAGCCCTGAGGTTAGCGGGGGCTGCAATGAGCAGTTCTTC.